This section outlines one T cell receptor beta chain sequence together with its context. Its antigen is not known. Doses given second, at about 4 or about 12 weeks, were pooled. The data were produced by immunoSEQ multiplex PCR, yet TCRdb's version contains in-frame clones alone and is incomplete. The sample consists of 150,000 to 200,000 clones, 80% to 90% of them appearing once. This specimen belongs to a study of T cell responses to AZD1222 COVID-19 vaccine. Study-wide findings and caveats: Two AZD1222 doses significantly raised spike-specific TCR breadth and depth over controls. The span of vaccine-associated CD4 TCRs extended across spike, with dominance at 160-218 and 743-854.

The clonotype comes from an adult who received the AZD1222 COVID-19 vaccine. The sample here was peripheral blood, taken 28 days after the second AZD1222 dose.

The CDR3, as DNA: TGTGCCAGCCGGTGGGTGGGCACTGAAGCTTTCTTT. Translating it yields CASRWVGTEAFF. This rearrangement joins TRBV12-3 or TRBV12-4 to TRBJ1-1; no clear D. V dropped 8 bases and J dropped 4 bases, with 11 bases sitting between them. This CDR3 is 12 amino acids long.